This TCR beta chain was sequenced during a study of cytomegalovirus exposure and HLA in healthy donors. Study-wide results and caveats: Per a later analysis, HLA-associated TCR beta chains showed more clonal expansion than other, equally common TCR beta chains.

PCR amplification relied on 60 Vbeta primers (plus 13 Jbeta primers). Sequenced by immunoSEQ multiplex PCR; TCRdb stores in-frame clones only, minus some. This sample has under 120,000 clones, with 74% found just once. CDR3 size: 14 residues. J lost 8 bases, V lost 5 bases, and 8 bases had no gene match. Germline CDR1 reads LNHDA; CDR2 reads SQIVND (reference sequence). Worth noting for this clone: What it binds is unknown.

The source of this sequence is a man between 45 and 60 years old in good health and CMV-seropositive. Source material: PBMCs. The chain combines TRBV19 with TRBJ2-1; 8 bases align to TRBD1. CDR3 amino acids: CASSAMTGDDEQFF. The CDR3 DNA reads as TGTGCCAGTAGTGCAATGACAGGGGACGATGAGCAGTTCTTC. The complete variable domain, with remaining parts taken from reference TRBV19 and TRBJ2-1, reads DGGITQSPKYLFRKEGQNVTLSCEQNLNHDAMYWYRQDPGQGLRLIYYSQIVNDFQKGDIAEGYSVSREKKESFPLTVTSAQKNPTAFYLCASSAMTGDDEQFFGPGTRLTVL.